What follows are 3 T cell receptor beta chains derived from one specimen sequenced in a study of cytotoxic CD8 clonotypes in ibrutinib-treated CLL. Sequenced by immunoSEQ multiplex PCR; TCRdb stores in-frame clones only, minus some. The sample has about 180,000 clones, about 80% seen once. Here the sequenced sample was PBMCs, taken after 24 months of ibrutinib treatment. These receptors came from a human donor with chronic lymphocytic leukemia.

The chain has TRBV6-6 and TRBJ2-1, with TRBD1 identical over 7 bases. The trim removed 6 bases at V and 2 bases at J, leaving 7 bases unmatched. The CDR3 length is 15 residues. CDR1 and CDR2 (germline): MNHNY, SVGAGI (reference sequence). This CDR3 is CASSLNRGAYNEQFF. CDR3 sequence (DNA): TGTGCCAGCAGCTTAAACAGGGGCGCCTACAATGAGCAGTTCTTC.

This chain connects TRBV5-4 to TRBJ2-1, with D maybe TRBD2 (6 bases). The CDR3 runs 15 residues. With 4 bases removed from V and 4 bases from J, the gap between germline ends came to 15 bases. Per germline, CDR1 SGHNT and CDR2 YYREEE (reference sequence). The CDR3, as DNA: TGTGCCAGCAGCGCGGGACCGGCCTCTTACAATGAGCAGTTCTTC. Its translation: CASSAGPASYNEQFF.

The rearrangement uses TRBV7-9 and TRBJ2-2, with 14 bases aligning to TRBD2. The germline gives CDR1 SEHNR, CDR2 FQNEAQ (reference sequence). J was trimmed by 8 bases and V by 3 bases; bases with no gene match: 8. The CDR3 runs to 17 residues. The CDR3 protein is CASSLRPGTSGGGELFF. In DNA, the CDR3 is TGTGCCAGCAGCTTGCGCCCTGGGACTAGCGGGGGAGGGGAGCTGTTTTTT.